These 20 T cell receptor beta chains share one sample of origin, sequenced in a study of blood T cell repertoires in COVID-19. TCRdb keeps only in-frame clones here, not all; method: immunoSEQ multiplex PCR. Of over 60,000 clones in the sample, approximately 92% were seen once. The sequenced material came from peripheral blood. The source of these receptors is a human donor in a cohort sampled during active COVID-19.

The gene calls are TRBV18 and TRBJ2-5, with D perhaps matching TRBD1 (6 bases). This CDR3 has 13 residues. V gave up 3 bases and J gave up 5 bases, with 10 bases separating them. The V gene's germline CDR1 is KGHSH and CDR2 LQKENI. CDR3 loop: CASSPQQGETQYF. The CDR3 region has the DNA TGTGCCAGCTCACCGCAACAGGGTGAGACCCAGTACTTC.

The chain joins TRBV5-5 to TRBJ1-3; 7 positions match TRBD1. Trimming cost V 2 bases and J 3 bases; bases outside gene matches: 5. Germline lookup yields CDR1 SGHKS and CDR2 YYEKEE (reference sequence). CDR3 length: 15 residues. The CDR3 reads CASSLTGDGGNTIYF. In DNA, the CDR3 is TGTGCCAGCAGCTTAACAGGGGATGGTGGAAACACCATATATTTT.

The chain combines TRBV30 with TRBJ1-4, with 10 nucleotides matching TRBD1. The CDR3 spans 15 residues. J was trimmed by 6 bases and V by 1 base; bases with no gene match: 5. The germline CDR1 and CDR2 sequences are GTSNPN and SVGIG (reference sequence). This CDR3 reads CAWSDPGQGYEKLFF. For the CDR3, the DNA is TGTGCCTGGAGTGACCCGGGACAGGGGTATGAAAAACTGTTTTTT. The variable domain in full, with the rest retrieved from reference TRBV30 and TRBJ1-4, is SQTIHQWPATLVQPVGSPLSLECTVEGTSNPNLYWYRQAAGRGLQLLFYSVGIGQISSEVPQNLSASRPQDRQFILSSKKLLLSDSGFYLCAWSDPGQGYEKLFFGSGTQLSVL.

The chain links TRBV5-1 to TRBJ2-7; 13 nucleotides agree with TRBD2. V gave up 4 bases and J gave up 3 bases; unmatched junction bases: 4. Per germline, CDR1 SGHRS and CDR2 YFSETQ. The CDR3 is made up of 15 amino acids. Written as DNA, the CDR3 is TGCGCCAGCAGCCCCGGACTAGCGGGAGTCTACGAGCAGTACTTC. Translated, it gives CASSPGLAGVYEQYF.

This clone was picked up a small number of times. This chain joins TRBV5-6 and TRBJ1-5, with D possibly TRBD1 on 5 matching bases. Trimming stripped 0 bases from V and 7 bases from J, with 11 bases between. Germline lookup yields CDR1 SGHDT and CDR2 YYEEEE. The CDR3 loop spans 14 amino acids. Here the CDR3 reads CASSLARAEQPQHF. The CDR3 DNA is TGTGCCAGCAGCTTGGCCAGGGCGGAGCAGCCCCAGCATTTT.

V usage is TRBV7-3 and J usage is TRBJ2-1; 7 bases align to TRBD1. Germline-derived CDR1 and CDR2 are SGHTA and FQGTGA. This CDR3 comprises 15 residues. V lost 4 bases to trimming and J lost 9 bases; unmatched junction nucleotides: 12. CDR3 nucleotides: TGTGCCAGCAGCTCCCCCTATGACAGGGTAGGTGAGCAGTTCTTC. The encoded protein is CASSSPYDRVGEQFF.

CDR3 nucleotides: TGTGTAAGCACCCCAGGCTCCTCACCGTGGGAGCAGTACTTC. Translating it yields CVSTPGSSPWEQYF. The chain carries TRBV25-1 and TRBJ2-7; D is undetermined. In germline, CDR1 is MGHDK, CDR2 SYGVNS. This CDR3 is built from 14 residues.

This chain links TRBV10-3 with TRBJ1-1, with 9 bases identical to TRBD1. This CDR3 contains 14 residues. The V gene end was trimmed by 4 bases and the J gene end by 1 base; junction bases not matched to a gene: 1. Germline values: CDR1 ENHRY, CDR2 SYGVKD. The CDR3 is CAISGDRENTEAFF. The CDR3 DNA reads TGTGCCATCAGTGGGGACAGGGAGAACACTGAAGCTTTCTTT.

The V and J genes are TRBV19 and TRBJ1-2, with 7 bases fitting TRBD1. The CDR3 runs 15 residues. The V segment lost 5 bases and the J segment 10 bases; nucleotides outside the gene matches: 16. Looked up from germline, CDR1 is LNHDA and CDR2 is SQIVND (reference sequence). The chain's CDR3 is CASSSTPGQSVVYTF. DNA for the CDR3: TGTGCCAGTAGTTCCACCCCGGGACAGAGTGTGGTCTACACCTTC.

This chain connects TRBV7-2 to TRBJ1-2; no definite D call. Trimming took off 6 bases at V and 4 bases at J, with 12 bases between the two ends. The germline V gene encodes CDR1 SGHTA and CDR2 FQGNSA. This CDR3 spans 13 amino acids. CDR3 nucleotides: TGTGCCAGCAGGGCTGACAAGACCTATGGCTACACCTTC. Translating gives CASRADKTYGYTF.

This chain joins TRBV28 and TRBJ2-7; perhaps TRBD1 as D (6 bases). Germline CDR1 reads MDHEN; CDR2 reads SYDVKM. Between the trimmed V and J ends, which lost 8 bases and 5 bases, there was a span of 13 bases. This CDR3 has 12 amino acids. CDR3 region: CASEGDFDEQYF. CDR3 in DNA: TGTGCCAGCGAGGGGGATTTCGACGAGCAGTACTTC.

The V and J genes are TRBV6-5 and TRBJ2-7; 7 nucleotides line up with TRBD1. Germline V gene sequence: CDR1 MNHEY, CDR2 SVGAGI. With V trimmed by 5 bases and J by 1 base, 5 bases remained unmatched. There are 14 residues in the CDR3. For the CDR3, the DNA is TGTGCCAGCAGTCGGACAGGTTGGTCCTACGAGCAGTACTTC. Translation gives CASSRTGWSYEQYF.

J is TRBJ2-3 and V is TRBV11-2; 13 bases fit TRBD2. The CDR3 is made up of 15 amino acids. The germline V gene has CDR1 SGHAT and CDR2 FQNNGV. The V gene end was trimmed by 6 bases and the J gene end by 4 bases; junction bases not matched to a gene: 4. CDR3 in amino acids: CASRRTSGSADTQYF. CDR3 nucleotides: TGTGCCAGCAGGCGGACTAGCGGGAGTGCAGATACGCAGTATTTT.

The chain is built from TRBV14 and TRBJ2-7; the D is unclear. Germline values: CDR1 SGHDN, CDR2 FVKESK. CDR3 length: 14 residues. The V and J ends lost 5 bases and 2 bases respectively, with 13 bases between them. The CDR3 region has the DNA TGTGCCAGCAGCGCCCGCAGTTCCACCTACGAGCAGTACTTC. The encoded protein is CASSARSSTYEQYF. The full variable domain, with the rest looked up from reference TRBV14 and TRBJ2-7, is EAGVTQFPSHSVIEKGQTVTLRCDPISGHDNLYWYRRVMGKEIKFLLHFVKESKQDESGMPNNRFLAERTGGTYSTLKVQPAELEDSGVYFCASSARSSTYEQYFGPGTRLTVT.

The CDR3 loop reads CASSDPGQGASEQFF. The DNA of the CDR3 is TGCGCCAGCAGCGATCCGGGACAGGGGGCATCTGAGCAGTTCTTC. This chain links TRBV5-1 with TRBJ2-1; 12 nucleotides line up with TRBD1. Germline V gives CDR1 SGHRS, CDR2 YFSETQ. J lost 9 bases, V lost 4 bases, and 8 bases had no gene match. The CDR3 is made up of 15 amino acids.

CDR3 DNA sequence: TGTGCCAGCAGCATTTCCGGGACAGGGGGCTATGGCTACACCTTC. Translated, it gives CASSISGTGGYGYTF. This chain uses TRBV7-2 with TRBJ1-2, with 11 bases that match TRBD1. Germline V gives CDR1 SGHTA, CDR2 FQGNSA. The CDR3 sequence is 15 residues long. Trimming took 5 bases from V and 4 from J; bases not matched to a gene: 6.

V gene TRBV11-3 combines with J gene TRBJ2-2, with 9 bases matching TRBD1. Germline CDR1 reads SGHNT; CDR2 reads YENEEA. CDR3 size: 18 residues. V lost 1 base and J lost 7; bases outside the gene matches: 13. The CDR3 spells CASSLGRWDRESHGELFF. CDR3 sequence (DNA): TGTGCCAGCAGCTTAGGTCGCTGGGACAGGGAGTCCCACGGGGAGCTGTTTTTT.

The chain links TRBV19 to TRBJ2-7, with D possibly matching TRBD2 (5 bases). The CDR3 runs to 14 residues. Between the trimmed V and J ends, which lost 1 base and 2 bases, there was a span of 9 bases. The V gene's germline CDR1 is LNHDA and CDR2 SQIVND (reference sequence). In DNA form, the CDR3 reads TGTGCCAGTAGTATAGCGGGAAGGGCCTACGAGCAGTACTTC. It codes for CASSIAGRAYEQYF.

J is TRBJ2-4 and V is TRBV15; 8 nucleotides match TRBD2. The CDR3 loop spans 16 amino acids. Per the germline V gene, CDR1 is LNHNV and CDR2 is YYDKDF (reference sequence). V lost 5 bases, J lost 9 bases, and 15 bases stayed unmatched. This chain's CDR3 is CATSLGGVGPSGIQYF. The CDR3 coding sequence is TGTGCCACCAGCCTCGGGGGGGTTGGACCGTCTGGCATTCAGTACTTC.

The rearrangement joins TRBV18 to TRBJ2-7, with TRBD2 identical over 11 bases. The CDR3 is 15 residues long. After removal of 2 bases from V and 5 bases from J, the junction contained 5 bases not matched to a gene. Germline-derived CDR1 and CDR2 are KGHSH and LQKENI. The CDR3 coding sequence is TGTGCCAGCTCACCAACTAGCGGGGGTTCGCACGAGCAGTACTTC. It translates to CASSPTSGGSHEQYF.